This T cell receptor beta chain was recorded in a study of blood T cell repertoires in COVID-19. Trimming at V came to 0 bases and at J to 4 bases, leaving 12 bases not matched to a gene. CDR3 length equals 20 residues. Germline loops: CDR1 SGHTS, CDR2 YDEGEE. Sequencing was performed with immunoSEQ multiplex PCR; in TCRdb, only in-frame clones are kept and a portion is missing. The table has 55,000 to 65,000 clones, 91% seen once. The chain employs TRBV5-8 and TRBJ2-3, with 15 bases lining up with TRBD2. Source material: peripheral blood. This TCR was recovered from a man in his 60s with acute or convalescent COVID-19. The CDR3 here is CASSLAAPGLAGGKADTQYF. The DNA of the CDR3 is TGTGCCAGCAGCTTGGCAGCTCCGGGACTAGCGGGAGGCAAGGCAGATACGCAGTATTTT.